Described below is a single TCR beta chain sequence and its context. Its antigen is as yet unknown. The entry originates in a study of graft-versus-host responses after intestinal transplantation. CDR3 size: 15 residues. The junction had 7 bases not matched to a gene; V was cut back by 0 bases and J by 7 bases. Germline V lookup: CDR1 SGHDT, CDR2 YYEEEE. Study-wide points: Researchers found peak circulating GvH clone levels linked to early post-transplant HvG declines.

The data were produced by immunoSEQ multiplex PCR, yet TCRdb's version contains in-frame clones alone and is incomplete. Of 85,000 to 90,000 clones listed, roughly 92% are singletons. V gene TRBV5-6 combines with J gene TRBJ1-5; 7 nucleotides agree with TRBD1. The sequenced sample was unstimulated CD4+ T cells sorted from spleen or lymph node cells, obtained before intestinal transplant. This sequence originates from a human donor who received an intestinal transplant. The CDR3 reads CASSLAGAGGQPQHF. CDR3 bases: TGTGCCAGCAGCTTGGCCGGCGCAGGGGGGCAGCCCCAGCATTTT.